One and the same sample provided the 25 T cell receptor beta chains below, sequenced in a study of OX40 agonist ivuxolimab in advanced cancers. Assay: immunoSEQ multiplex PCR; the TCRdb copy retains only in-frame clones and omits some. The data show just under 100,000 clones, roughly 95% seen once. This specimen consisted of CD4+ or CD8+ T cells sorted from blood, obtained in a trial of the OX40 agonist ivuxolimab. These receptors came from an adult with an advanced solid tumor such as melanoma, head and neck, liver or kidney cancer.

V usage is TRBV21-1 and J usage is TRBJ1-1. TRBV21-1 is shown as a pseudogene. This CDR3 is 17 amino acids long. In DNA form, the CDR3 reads TGTGCCAGCAGCAAAGCGCCAGAGGGTTCAATGAACACTGAAGCTTTCTTT. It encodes CASSKAPEGSMNTEAFF.

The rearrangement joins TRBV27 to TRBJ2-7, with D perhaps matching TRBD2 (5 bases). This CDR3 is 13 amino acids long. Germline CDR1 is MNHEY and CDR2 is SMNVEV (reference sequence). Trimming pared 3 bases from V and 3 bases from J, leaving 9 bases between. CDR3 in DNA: TGTGCCAGCAGTTTGTTAGGAGGCTACGAGCAGTACTTC. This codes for CASSLLGGYEQYF.

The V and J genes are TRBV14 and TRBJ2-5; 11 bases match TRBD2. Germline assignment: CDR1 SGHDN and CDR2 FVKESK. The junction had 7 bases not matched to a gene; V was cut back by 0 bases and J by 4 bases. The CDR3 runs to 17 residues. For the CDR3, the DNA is TGTGCCAGCAGCCAAGACCTCCTAGCGGGGGGAGGAGAGACCCAGTACTTC. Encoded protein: CASSQDLLAGGGETQYF.

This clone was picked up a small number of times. The CDR3: CASSAESIYGYTF. The CDR3 bases are TGTGCCAGCAGTGCCGAATCAATCTATGGCTACACCTTC. This sequence joins TRBV6-1 and TRBJ1-2; D ambiguous. Germline V CDR1 and CDR2: MNHNS, SASEGT. The CDR3 has 13 amino acids. V lost 4 bases, J lost 4 bases, and 10 bases lay in between.

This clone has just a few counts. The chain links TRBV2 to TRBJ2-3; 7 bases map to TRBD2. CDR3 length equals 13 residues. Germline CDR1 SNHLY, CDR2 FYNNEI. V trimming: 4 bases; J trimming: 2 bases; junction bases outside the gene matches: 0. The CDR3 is CASSGDYTDTQYF. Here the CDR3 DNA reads TGTGCCAGCAGTGGGGACTACACAGATACGCAGTATTTT.

CDR3 DNA: TGTGCCAGCAGCTTAGCTCCCGCGTACATGAACACCGGGGAGCTGTTTTTT. Its translation: CASSLAPAYMNTGELFF. The chain links TRBV7-2 to TRBJ2-2; D gene ambiguous. The CDR3 totals 17 residues. Trimming took off 0 bases at V and 1 base at J, with 12 bases between the two ends. Per germline, CDR1 SGHTA and CDR2 FQGNSA.

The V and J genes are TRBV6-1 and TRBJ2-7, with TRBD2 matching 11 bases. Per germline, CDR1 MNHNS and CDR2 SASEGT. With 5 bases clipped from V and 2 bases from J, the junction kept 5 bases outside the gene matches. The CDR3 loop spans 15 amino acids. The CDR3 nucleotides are TGTGCCAGCAGTACGGGGACTAGCGGACCCTACGAGCAGTACTTC. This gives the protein CASSTGTSGPYEQYF.

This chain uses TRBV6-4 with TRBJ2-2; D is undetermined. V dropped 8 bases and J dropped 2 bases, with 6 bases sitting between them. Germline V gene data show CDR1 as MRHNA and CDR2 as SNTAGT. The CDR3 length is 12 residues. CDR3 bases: TGTGCCAGCGGGCCTAACACCGGGGAGCTGTTTTTT. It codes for CASGPNTGELFF.

The CDR3 DNA reads as TGTGCCAGCAGCAAAGAGTTAGGGGGGCTCAGACCTGGCTACACCTTC. Its translation: CASSKELGGLRPGYTF. The chain links TRBV21-1 to TRBJ1-2. TRBV21-1 is given as a pseudogene. This CDR3 has 16 amino acids.

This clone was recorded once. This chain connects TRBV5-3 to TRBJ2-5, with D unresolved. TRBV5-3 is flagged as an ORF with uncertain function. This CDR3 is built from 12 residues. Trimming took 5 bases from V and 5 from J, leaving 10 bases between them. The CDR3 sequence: CARRPLGETQYF. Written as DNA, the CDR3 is TGTGCCAGAAGACCACTGGGGGAGACCCAGTACTTC.

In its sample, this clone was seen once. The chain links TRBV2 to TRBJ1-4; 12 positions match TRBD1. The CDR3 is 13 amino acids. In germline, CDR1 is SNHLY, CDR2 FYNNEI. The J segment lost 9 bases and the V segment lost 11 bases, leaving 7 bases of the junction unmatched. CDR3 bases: TGTGCCGGTTCCGGGACAGGGGGCCAAAAACTGTTTTTT. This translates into CAGSGTGGQKLFF.

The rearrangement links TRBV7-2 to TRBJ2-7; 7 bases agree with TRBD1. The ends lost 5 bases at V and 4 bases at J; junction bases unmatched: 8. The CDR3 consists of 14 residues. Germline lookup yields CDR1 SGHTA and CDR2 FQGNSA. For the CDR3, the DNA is TGTGCCAGCAGCACGACAGGGTCGAAGTACGAGCAGTACTTC. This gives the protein CASSTTGSKYEQYF.

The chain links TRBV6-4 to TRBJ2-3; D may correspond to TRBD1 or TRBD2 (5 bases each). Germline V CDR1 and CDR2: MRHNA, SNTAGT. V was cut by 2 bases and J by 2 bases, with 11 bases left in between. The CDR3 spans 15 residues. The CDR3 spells CASSDRDRSTDTQYF. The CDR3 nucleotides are TGTGCCAGCAGTGACAGGGACCGATCCACAGATACGCAGTATTTT.

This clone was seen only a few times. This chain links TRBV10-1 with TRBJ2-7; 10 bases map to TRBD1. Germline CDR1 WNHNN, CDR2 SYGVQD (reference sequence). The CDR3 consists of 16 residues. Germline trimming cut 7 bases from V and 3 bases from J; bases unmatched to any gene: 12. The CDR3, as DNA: TGCGCCAGCACCGACAGGGGGCCTTCGACAAACTACGAGCAGTACTTC. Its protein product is CASTDRGPSTNYEQYF.

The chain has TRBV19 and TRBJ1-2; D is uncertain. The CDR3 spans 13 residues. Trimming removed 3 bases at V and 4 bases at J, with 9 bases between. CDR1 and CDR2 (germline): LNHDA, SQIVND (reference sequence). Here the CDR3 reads CASSMTPIYGYTF. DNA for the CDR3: TGTGCCAGTAGTATGACCCCGATCTATGGCTACACCTTC.

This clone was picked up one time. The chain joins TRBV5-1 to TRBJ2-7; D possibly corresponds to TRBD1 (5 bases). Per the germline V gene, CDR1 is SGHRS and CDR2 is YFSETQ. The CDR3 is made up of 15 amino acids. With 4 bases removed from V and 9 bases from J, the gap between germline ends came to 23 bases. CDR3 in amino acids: CASSPDNSYPSGQYF. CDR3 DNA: TGCGCCAGCAGCCCGGACAACTCCTATCCTAGTGGGCAGTACTTC.

For the CDR3, the DNA is TGTGCCTCGCGGACTAGCGGGACCTTCGGGGCCAAAAACATTCAGTACTTC. Its protein is CASRTSGTFGAKNIQYF. The chain joins TRBV30 to TRBJ2-4; 12 bases line up with TRBD2. V was clipped by 7 bases and J by 1 base; unmatched bases: 11. The germline V gene has CDR1 GTSNPN and CDR2 SVGIG (reference sequence). The CDR3 has 17 residues.

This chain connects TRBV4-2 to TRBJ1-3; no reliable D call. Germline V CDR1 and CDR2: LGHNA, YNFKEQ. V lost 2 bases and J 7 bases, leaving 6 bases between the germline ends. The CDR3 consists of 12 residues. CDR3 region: CASSQRSNTIYF. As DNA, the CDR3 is TGTGCCAGCAGCCAACGTTCCAACACCATATATTTT.

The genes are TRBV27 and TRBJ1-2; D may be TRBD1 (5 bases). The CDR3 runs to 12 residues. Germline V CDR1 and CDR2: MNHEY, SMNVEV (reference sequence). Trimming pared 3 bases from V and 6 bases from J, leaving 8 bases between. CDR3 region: CASSFRGDGYTF. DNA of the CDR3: TGTGCCAGCAGTTTCAGAGGGGATGGCTACACCTTC.

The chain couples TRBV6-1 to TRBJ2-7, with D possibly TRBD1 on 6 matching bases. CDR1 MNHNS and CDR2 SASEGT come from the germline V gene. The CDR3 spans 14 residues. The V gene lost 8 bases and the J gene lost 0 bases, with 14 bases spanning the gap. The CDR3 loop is CASAGTSSSYEQYF. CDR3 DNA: TGTGCCAGCGCCGGGACATCGAGCTCCTACGAGCAGTACTTC.

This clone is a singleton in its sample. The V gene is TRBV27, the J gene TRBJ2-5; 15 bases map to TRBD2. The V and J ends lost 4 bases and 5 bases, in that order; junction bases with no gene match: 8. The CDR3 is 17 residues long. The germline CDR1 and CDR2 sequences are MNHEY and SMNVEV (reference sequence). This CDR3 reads CASSSWTSGGAKETQYF. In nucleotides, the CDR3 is TGTGCCAGCAGTTCCTGGACTAGCGGGGGGGCTAAGGAGACCCAGTACTTC.

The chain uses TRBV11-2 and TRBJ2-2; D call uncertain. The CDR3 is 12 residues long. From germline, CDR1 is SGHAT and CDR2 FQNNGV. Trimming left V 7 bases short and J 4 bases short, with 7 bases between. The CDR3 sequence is CASTFITGELFF. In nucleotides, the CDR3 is TGTGCCAGCACCTTTATCACCGGGGAGCTGTTTTTT.

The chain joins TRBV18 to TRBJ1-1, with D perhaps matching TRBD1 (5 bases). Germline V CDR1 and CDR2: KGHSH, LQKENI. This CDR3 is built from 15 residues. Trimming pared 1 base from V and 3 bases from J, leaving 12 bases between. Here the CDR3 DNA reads TGTGCCAGCTCACCACGCCAGGGTGTTCACACTGAAGCTTTCTTT. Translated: CASSPRQGVHTEAFF.

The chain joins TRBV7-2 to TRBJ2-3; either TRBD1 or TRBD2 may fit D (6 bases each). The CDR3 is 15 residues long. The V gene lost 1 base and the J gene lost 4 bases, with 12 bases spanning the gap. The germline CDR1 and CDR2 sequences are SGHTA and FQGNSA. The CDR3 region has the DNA TGTGCCAGCAGCTTAGGATACAGGGAGGCAGATACGCAGTATTTT. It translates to CASSLGYREADTQYF.

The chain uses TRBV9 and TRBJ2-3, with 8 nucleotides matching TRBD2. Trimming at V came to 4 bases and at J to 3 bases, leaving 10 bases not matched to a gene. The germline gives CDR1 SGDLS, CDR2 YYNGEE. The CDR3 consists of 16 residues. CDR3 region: CASSPSGGLLTDTQYF. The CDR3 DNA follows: TGTGCCAGCAGCCCCTCGGGGGGGCTCTTGACAGATACGCAGTATTTT.